One and the same sample provided the 23 T cell receptor beta chains below, sequenced in a study of blood T cell repertoires in COVID-19. The protocol was immunoSEQ multiplex PCR, while the TCRdb copy is restricted to in-frame clones and leaves out a portion. Here the sample spans 240,000 or so clones, roughly 88% being singletons. Sequencing input: PBMCs or T cells enriched from blood (not recorded which). Receptors originate from a woman aged 45-59 years who had recovered from COVID-19.

The CDR3 region is CASSSGGSGVTQYF. The DNA for the CDR3 is TGTGCCAGCAGTTCCGGGGGGTCAGGTGTTACGCAGTATTTT. The chain carries TRBV28 and TRBJ2-3, with 7 positions matching TRBD2. V lost 4 bases to trimming and J lost 8 bases; unmatched junction nucleotides: 9. The CDR3 extends over 14 amino acids. Germline CDR1 and CDR2: MDHEN and SYDVKM.

The V and J genes are TRBV7-8 and TRBJ1-1; unclear D gene. V lost 0 bases, J lost 5 bases, and 10 bases lay in between. The CDR3 totals 14 residues. From germline, CDR1 is SGHVS and CDR2 FQNEAQ. CDR3 region: CASSLASGGTEAFF. CDR3 bases: TGTGCCAGCAGCTTAGCTTCGGGAGGGACTGAAGCTTTCTTT.

The rearrangement joins TRBV6-6 to TRBJ2-7; D ambiguous. This CDR3 region has 13 residues. V was trimmed by 7 bases and J by 2 bases, leaving 12 bases between them. Germline CDR1 and CDR2: MNHNY and SVGAGI (reference sequence). CDR3 sequence: CASTSGAPYEQYF. The CDR3 region has the DNA TGTGCCAGCACATCAGGTGCCCCCTACGAGCAGTACTTC.

The V gene is TRBV18, the J gene TRBJ2-1; D ambiguous. There are 12 residues in the CDR3. V lost 3 bases and J lost 7, with 7 bases in between. Germline V gene sequence: CDR1 KGHSH, CDR2 LQKENI. CDR3 DNA sequence: TGTGCCAGCTCACCGAGGTATAATGAGCAGTTCTTC. Translation: CASSPRYNEQFF.

V usage is TRBV28 and J usage is TRBJ1-4, with a tentative D call TRBD1 (5 bases). Trimming cost V 2 bases and J 0 bases, with 7 bases left between them. The CDR3 is 15 amino acids. CDR1 is MDHEN, CDR2 SYDVKM, per germline. The CDR3 region has the DNA TGTGCCAGCAGTTTAGGAGGGGCAACTAATGAAAAACTGTTTTTT. Its protein product is CASSLGGATNEKLFF.

The chain recombines TRBV28 with TRBJ2-7; weak D call: TRBD2 (7 bases). This CDR3 is 14 amino acids long. The ends were cut back, 10 bases at V and 2 bases at J, with 18 bases in the middle. CDR1 and CDR2 (germline): MDHEN, SYDVKM. This chain's CDR3 is CATGGGFLTYEQYF. The DNA for the CDR3 is TGTGCCACTGGGGGGGGCTTCCTCACCTACGAGCAGTACTTC.

The chain links TRBV6-5 to TRBJ1-5, with a tentative D call TRBD1 (6 bases). Trimming removed 6 bases from V and 7 bases from J, with 16 bases in between. The germline V gene encodes CDR1 MNHEY and CDR2 SVGAGI. The CDR3 is 14 amino acids. CDR3: CASSRTGFGQPQHF. In nucleotides, the CDR3 is TGTGCCAGCAGCCGCACAGGGTTCGGCCAGCCCCAGCATTTT.

The V and J genes are TRBV11-2 and TRBJ2-4; no clear D gene. This CDR3 contains 14 residues. Deletions cut 3 bases from V and 1 base from J, with 7 bases between. Germline assignment: CDR1 SGHAT and CDR2 FQNNGV. CDR3 protein: CASSLAVAKNIQYF. The CDR3 DNA sequence: TGTGCCAGCAGCTTGGCCGTGGCCAAAAACATTCAGTACTTC.

Remarks on this clone: Relative to the germline gene, one junction end is altered; a read error may explain this. The rearrangement uses TRBV7-7 and TRBJ2-7; a possible D gene is TRBD1 (6 bases). The germline CDR1 and CDR2 sequences are SSHAT and FNYEAQ (reference sequence). This CDR3 region has 14 residues. CDR3 nucleotide sequence: TGTGCTAGCAGCAAACAGGGAAGGCCCTACGAGCAGTACTTC. Residues: CASSKQGRPYEQYF.

This clone was seen once. The rearrangement links TRBV9 to TRBJ1-1; TRBD1 is a possible D gene (5 bases). Looked up from germline, CDR1 is SGDLS and CDR2 is YYNGEE. The CDR3 is 14 amino acids. V was clipped by 0 bases and J by 3 bases, with 9 bases between them. The CDR3 sequence is CASSVEDSYTEAFF. The CDR3 nucleotides read TGTGCCAGCAGCGTAGAAGACAGTTACACTGAAGCTTTCTTT.

This chain uses TRBV7-8 with TRBJ2-1, with D maybe TRBD2 (6 bases). V was pared by 5 bases and J by 4 bases, with 15 bases between. From germline, CDR1 is SGHVS and CDR2 FQNEAQ. CDR3 length: 15 amino acids. As DNA, the CDR3 is TGTGCCAGCAGCCGCCGACCGGGACTTTACAATGAGCAGTTCTTC. This encodes CASSRRPGLYNEQFF.

V and J are TRBV6-2 or TRBV6-3 and TRBJ2-1; perhaps TRBD2 as D (5 bases). Looked up from germline, CDR1 is MNHEY and CDR2 is SVGEGT. The V gene lost 6 bases and the J gene lost 3 bases, with 18 bases spanning the gap. The CDR3 covers 16 residues. The CDR3 coding sequence is TGTGCCAGCAGCCCCTTATCGGGAAGCGACTACAATGAGCAGTTCTTC. Protein: CASSPLSGSDYNEQFF.

This rearrangement joins TRBV7-9 to TRBJ2-5; TRBD2 agrees at 14 bases. The V and J ends lost 3 bases and 0 bases, in that order; junction bases with no gene match: 6. Germline loops: CDR1 SEHNR, CDR2 FQNEAQ (reference sequence). The CDR3 covers 18 residues. The CDR3 loop is CASSFGLAGGPYQETQYF. CDR3 DNA: TGTGCCAGCAGCTTCGGACTAGCGGGGGGCCCTTACCAAGAGACCCAGTACTTC.

The chain links TRBV24-1 to TRBJ2-4; 9 nucleotides match TRBD1. The V gene end was trimmed by 5 bases and the J gene end by 5 bases; junction bases not matched to a gene: 6. CDR3 length: 15 amino acids. Germline loops: CDR1 KGHDR, CDR2 SFDVKD. The CDR3 DNA follows: TGTGCCACCAGTGGGGGGACAGGGACAGAAAACATTCAGTACTTC. Amino acid sequence: CATSGGTGTENIQYF.

The chain carries TRBV4-2 and TRBJ2-3; 12 bases fit TRBD2. The V gene's germline CDR1 is LGHNA and CDR2 YNFKEQ. The CDR3 contains 18 residues. The V segment lost 1 base and the J segment 6 bases; nucleotides outside the gene matches: 11. The CDR3 protein is CASSQVIGTSGSGDTQYF. CDR3 coding DNA: TGTGCCAGCAGCCAAGTTATCGGGACTAGCGGGTCCGGGGATACGCAGTATTTT.

The rearrangement uses TRBV7-9 and TRBJ2-2, with unresolved D. CDR3 length equals 13 residues. Germline CDR1 SEHNR, CDR2 FQNEAQ (reference sequence). V was shortened by 4 bases and J by 3 bases, with 6 bases between the two germline ends. This CDR3 reads CASSSVHTGELFF. In DNA form, the CDR3 reads TGTGCCAGCAGCTCGGTTCACACCGGGGAGCTGTTTTTT.

The chain uses TRBV7-9 and TRBJ1-6, with D possibly TRBD1 on 5 matching bases. CDR1 SEHNR and CDR2 FQNEAQ come from the germline V gene (reference sequence). The CDR3 sequence is 14 residues long. V was pared by 6 bases and J by 10 bases, with 16 bases between. CDR3 residues: CASSPGSQGSPLHF. For the CDR3, the DNA is TGTGCCAGCAGTCCAGGGTCTCAGGGATCACCCCTCCACTTT.

V and J are TRBV5-5 and TRBJ1-2; 10 nucleotides line up with TRBD1. The germline V gene has CDR1 SGHKS and CDR2 YYEKEE (reference sequence). The CDR3 runs 15 residues. Trimming removed 4 bases from V and 3 bases from J; junction bases left unmatched: 6. Written as DNA, the CDR3 is TGTGCCAGCAGCCTTAGACAGGGGGCTGACTATGGCTACACCTTC. Amino acids: CASSLRQGADYGYTF.

The chain joins TRBV27 to TRBJ2-3, with D unclear. The germline V gene has CDR1 MNHEY and CDR2 SMNVEV (reference sequence). This CDR3 is built from 13 residues. The ends were cut back, 3 bases at V and 5 bases at J, with 9 bases in the middle. The CDR3 DNA is TGTGCCAGCAGTTTCTTCAAGCAAGATACGCAGTATTTT. It yields the protein CASSFFKQDTQYF.

This rearrangement joins TRBV19 to TRBJ1-2, with 7 bases lining up with TRBD1. Germline V gives CDR1 LNHDA, CDR2 SQIVND (reference sequence). With 5 bases clipped from V and 8 bases from J, the junction kept 17 bases outside the gene matches. The CDR3 runs 16 residues. The CDR3 region is CASSPRSRQGWGGYTF. The DNA for the CDR3 is TGTGCCAGTAGTCCCCGTTCCCGACAGGGTTGGGGCGGCTACACCTTC.

J is TRBJ2-2 and V is TRBV6-1; 8 bases are a match to TRBD2. V lost 6 bases to trimming and J lost 7 bases; unmatched junction nucleotides: 7. In germline, CDR1 is MNHNS, CDR2 SASEGT. The CDR3 runs 14 residues. CDR3 region: CASSLAGLGGELFF. The CDR3 region has the DNA TGTGCCAGCAGCTTAGCGGGATTAGGCGGGGAGCTGTTTTTT.

V is TRBV3-1 (or the pseudogene TRBV3-2) and J is TRBJ2-5, with D possibly matching TRBD2 (6 bases). Germline V gives CDR1 LGHDT, CDR2 YNNKEL (reference sequence). This CDR3 contains 14 residues. Trimming removed 0 bases from V and 3 bases from J, with 8 bases in between. The DNA for the CDR3 is TGTGCCAGCAGCCAAGATGGCGGGGAAGAGACCCAGTACTTC. It codes for CASSQDGGEETQYF.

The gene calls are TRBV24-1 and TRBJ1-1; a possible D gene is TRBD1 (5 bases). Trimming removed 11 bases at V and 3 bases at J, with 15 bases between. Germline assignment: CDR1 KGHDR and CDR2 SFDVKD. This CDR3 region has 13 residues. The chain's CDR3 is CASPGRAHTEAFF. The DNA for the CDR3 is TGTGCCAGCCCAGGGAGGGCCCACACTGAAGCTTTCTTT.